This T cell receptor beta chain stems from a study of T cell repertoires in aging, cancer and after chemotherapy. As for the study in general: Healthy donor repertoires were recorded over several months to years and showed clear clonal overlap. General observations from the study: Rebound thymic output was suggested by rising median generation probability during chemotherapy in each cancer cohort.

This clonotype was found a few times. Its cognate antigen is unknown. TCR beta rearrangements were amplified from peripheral blood genomic DNA. From germline, CDR1 is LNHDA and CDR2 SQIVND (reference sequence). V trimming: 3 bases; J trimming: 4 bases; junction bases outside the gene matches: 3. CDR3 length: 14 amino acids. Rearranged V-D-J TRB sequences were amplified with a mixed TRB-A/B primer pool. TCRdb fed the multiplex PCR reads into MiXCR, producing one record per CDR3 protein. The sample lists about 17,000 distinct CDR3 sequences; approximately 50% were seen once. The clonotype comes from a human donor in good health. J is TRBJ2-1 and V is TRBV19; 7 bases match TRBD2. Sequencing used blood. The CDR3, as DNA: TGTGCCAGTAGTATCCTAGCGGCTTACAATGAGCAGTTCTTC. Amino acids: CASSILAAYNEQFF. Complete variable domain (other parts from reference TRBV19 and TRBJ2-1): DGGITQSPKYLFRKEGQNVTLSCEQNLNHDAMYWYRQDPGQGLRLIYYSQIVNDFQKGDIAEGYSVSREKKESFPLTVTSAQKNPTAFYLCASSILAAYNEQFFGPGTRLTVL.